This entry features one TCR beta chain sequence. Two rounds of multiplex PCR amplified TCR beta CDR3 from genomic DNA. Amplification during the initial PCR round employed primers specific to each TRBV and TRBJ gene. TCRdb ran MiXCR on the multiplex PCR reads and lists one entry per CDR3 protein. This sample has around 26,000 distinct CDR3 sequences; 35% to 55% occur once, and the top ten carry 14% to 15%. This sample was taken from a study of prognosis after radiotherapy for stage I lung cancer. Study background: Individuals diagnosed with stage I non-small cell lung cancer underwent enrollment between April 2018 and 2019.

Germline V gene sequence: CDR1 SGHTA, CDR2 FQGNSA. CDR3 length: 14 amino acids. V was shortened by 2 bases and J by 5 bases, with 12 bases between the two germline ends. Sequencing used PBMCs, obtained before or after stereotactic body radiation therapy (not recorded which). The receptor's source is a donor at least 50 years old with non-small cell lung cancer. The chain employs TRBV7-2 and TRBJ2-5; tentatively, D is TRBD2 (6 bases). The CDR3 DNA follows: TGTGCCAGCAGCTTATTGGGGGGTTTGGAGACCCAGTACTTC. Its translation is CASSLLGGLETQYF.